These T cell receptor beta chains were read from a single sample in a study of read filtering for tumor transcriptome and immune sequencing. TCRdb called the reads again in MiXCR, with one record for every CDR3 protein. This table holds 100,000 to 150,000 distinct CDR3 sequences, about 13% found once. The material sequenced was a population of CD138-negative cells sorted from bone marrow. These receptors all stem from a donor aged 40 or over with multiple myeloma. The CDR3 runs from the conserved cysteine through the conserved F or W. A D gene is named only where the DNA matches it firmly. Rows may omit the clone size; those that give it use once, few, many or a size class.

abundance	v_gene	j_gene	d_gene	CDR3aa	CDR3nt
many	TRBV30	TRBJ2-1	TRBD2	CAWGTSAMYNEQFF	TGTGCCTGGGGAACTAGCGCCATGTACAATGAGCAGTTCTTC
many	TRBV6-5	TRBJ2-1	TRBD1	CASSYTDRAWDRYNEQFF	TGTGCCAGCAGTTACACTGACAGGGCCTGGGACCGGTACAATGAGCAGTTCTTC
NA	TRBV6-2/TRBV6-3	TRBJ1-5	NA	CASSLLRQPQHF	TGTGCCAGCAGCCTCCTACGTCAGCCCCAGCATTTT
many	TRBV29-1	TRBJ2-1	TRBD2	CSVEASGNEQFF	TGCAGCGTTGAGGCTAGCGGGAATGAGCAGTTCTTC
many	TRBV5-1	TRBJ2-3	NA	CASSSGADSTQYF	TGCGCCAGCAGCTCCGGAGCTGACAGTACGCAGTATTTT
many	TRBV12-5	TRBJ2-2	NA	CASGPRVVRELFF	TGTGCTAGTGGTCCCCGGGTGGTCCGGGAGCTGTTTTTT
many	TRBV29-1	TRBJ2-1	NA	CSVPRGGRRLGGGNEQFF	TGCAGCGTTCCAAGGGGAGGGAGAAGACTCGGAGGGGGCAATGAGCAGTTCTTC
many	TRBV27	TRBJ2-3	NA	CASSLSRETTDTQYF	TGTGCCAGCAGTTTATCTAGGGAGACCACAGATACGCAGTATTTT
NA	TRBV6-6	TRBJ2-4	NA	CASSYSSTPLLNIQYF	TGTGCCAGCAGTTACTCCTCAACCCCCCTACTAAACATTCAGTACTTC
many	TRBV6-1	TRBJ2-5	NA	CASSEVLGETQYF	TGTGCCAGCAGTGAAGTGTTAGGAGAGACCCAGTACTTC
many	TRBV11-2	TRBJ2-1	NA	CASSWGFRDEQFF	TGTGCCAGCAGCTGGGGGTTTCGGGATGAGCAGTTCTTC
few	TRBV9	TRBJ2-3	NA	CASSSGRVGRTDTQYF	TGTGCCAGCAGCTCTGGTAGGGTCGGCAGGACAGATACGCAGTATTTT
many	TRBV28	TRBJ2-7	TRBD2	CASLSNGRHEQYF	TGTGCCAGCCTCTCTAACGGGAGGCACGAGCAGTACTTC
many	TRBV29-1	TRBJ2-3	TRBD1	CSVEGDRYIGDTQYF	TGCAGCGTTGAAGGGGACAGATATATCGGGGATACGCAGTATTTT
many	TRBV7-2	TRBJ2-1	TRBD2	CASSSFRGRGNEQFF	TGTGCCAGCAGCTCCTTCCGCGGGAGAGGCAATGAGCAGTTCTTC
many	TRBV11-2	TRBJ2-1	TRBD1	CASSQGGQGYNEQFF	TGTGCCAGCAGCCAGGGGGGACAGGGTTACAATGAGCAGTTCTTC
many	TRBV29-1	TRBJ2-3	TRBD2	CSVEGLAGGPGPVRDTQYF	TGCAGCGTTGAGGGACTAGCGGGAGGGCCCGGCCCAGTCCGTGATACGCAGTATTTT
few	TRBV2	TRBJ2-1	NA	CASSGDRYSEQFF	TGTGCCAGCAGCGGTGATCGGTACAGTGAGCAGTTCTTC
many	TRBV6-5	TRBJ2-7	TRBD2	CASSYGETSSYEQYF	TGTGCCAGCAGTTACGGAGAGACTAGCAGCTACGAGCAGTACTTC
NA	TRBV18	TRBJ2-6	TRBD1	CASSPRDRGLGANVLTF	TGTGCCAGCTCACCCCGGGACAGGGGACTTGGGGCCAACGTCCTGACTTTC
NA	TRBV24-1	TRBJ1-5	NA	CATSDSGEYSNQPQHF	TGTGCCACCAGTGATAGTGGGGAGTATAGCAATCAGCCCCAGCATTTT
many	TRBV19	TRBJ2-5	TRBD1	CASSIGQAHQETQYF	TGTGCCAGTAGTATTGGACAGGCACACCAAGAGACCCAGTACTTC
few	TRBV5-1	TRBJ2-5	NA	CASTRGLYQETQYF	TGCGCCAGCACAAGGGGCTTGTACCAAGAGACCCAGTACTTC
many	TRBV2	TRBJ2-7	NA	CASRRDTSYEQYF	TGTGCCAGCCGTCGGGACACTTCCTACGAGCAGTACTTC
many	TRBV10-3	TRBJ2-2	NA	CAIRDEQSSGELFF	TGTGCCATCAGAGATGAACAATCCAGCGGGGAGCTGTTTTTT
many	TRBV5-1	TRBJ2-1	NA	CASSLVSGAYNEQFF	TGCGCCAGCAGCTTGGTTAGCGGTGCCTACAATGAGCAGTTCTTC
many	TRBV24-1	TRBJ2-5	TRBD1	CATSETGSETQYF	TGTGCCACCAGTGAGACAGGGTCAGAGACCCAGTACTTC
many	TRBV5-4	TRBJ2-7	NA	CASSLDRGSSGPLKYF	TGTGCCAGCAGCTTGGACCGGGGATCAAGCGGGCCGTTGAAGTACTTC
few	TRBV9	TRBJ2-7	TRBD2	CASSPHSGLAYEQYF	TGTGCCAGCAGCCCTCACTCGGGACTAGCCTACGAGCAGTACTTC
NA	TRBV7-9	TRBJ2-6	NA	CASSLGSGAGANVLTF	TGTGCCAGCAGCTTAGGATCGGGGGCTGGGGCCAACGTCCTGACTTTC
few	TRBV6-5	TRBJ2-2	TRBD2	CASSKFSGSVSGTGELFF	TGTGCCAGCAGTAAATTTAGCGGGAGTGTTAGTGGCACCGGGGAGCTGTTTTTT
NA	TRBV7-9	TRBJ1-1	NA	CASSGIGSLNTEAFF	TGTGCCAGCAGCGGAATTGGGAGCTTGAACACTGAAGCTTTCTTT
many	TRBV9	TRBJ2-1	NA	CASSVAVNYNEQFF	TGTGCCAGCAGCGTAGCGGTAAACTACAACGAGCAGTTCTTC
many	TRBV29-1	TRBJ2-5	NA	CSVEVGAKETQYF	TGCAGCGTTGAAGTCGGGGCAAAAGAGACCCAGTACTTC
many	TRBV29-1	TRBJ1-1	NA	CSGLGGRGAEAFF	TGCAGCGGCCTGGGGGGCAGGGGAGCTGAAGCTTTCTTT
many	TRBV29-1	TRBJ2-1	TRBD2	CSEFIAGGPGNEQFF	TGCAGCGAATTTATAGCGGGAGGGCCAGGCAATGAGCAGTTCTTC
many	TRBV29-1	TRBJ2-1	TRBD2	CSVDRASGRARNEQFF	TGCAGCGTTGACAGGGCTAGCGGGAGGGCTAGAAATGAGCAGTTCTTC
many	TRBV20-1	TRBJ2-1	NA	CSATTITYNEQFF	TGCAGTGCTACTACCATCACCTACAATGAGCAGTTCTTC
many	TRBV20-1	TRBJ2-3	TRBD2	CSATLYGGEIADTQYF	TGCAGTGCTACCTTGTATGGGGGGGAGATCGCAGATACGCAGTATTTT
many	TRBV29-1	TRBJ2-3	NA	CSVEDWAGQGIGTQYF	TGCAGCGTTGAAGATTGGGCGGGTCAGGGGATAGGCACGCAGTATTTT
NA	TRBV12-3/TRBV12-4	TRBJ1-1	TRBD1	CASRNNGQGPEAFF	TGTGCCAGCAGAAACAACGGACAGGGCCCTGAAGCTTTCTTT
many	TRBV7-9	TRBJ2-3	TRBD2	CASSQLAGPSTDTQYF	TGTGCCAGCAGCCAACTAGCGGGTCCTAGCACAGATACGCAGTATTTT
few	TRBV7-2	TRBJ2-2	NA	CASSYDGGTGELFF	TGTGCCAGCAGCTATGACGGGGGCACCGGGGAGCTGTTTTTT
NA	TRBV7-3	TRBJ2-1	TRBD2	CASSVTSGRAREQFF	TGTGCCAGCAGCGTGACTAGCGGGAGGGCCCGGGAGCAGTTCTTC
many	TRBV7-3	TRBJ2-1	TRBD2	CASSSLAGGFRNEQFF	TGTGCCAGCAGCTCACTAGCGGGAGGTTTCAGAAATGAGCAGTTCTTC
many	TRBV7-3	TRBJ2-6	NA	CASSLSGGNSGANVLTF	TGTGCCAGCAGCTTAAGCGGCGGGAACTCTGGGGCCAACGTCCTGACTTTC
NA	TRBV6-5	TRBJ1-1	NA	CASSYSRSVEMNTEAFF	TGTGCCAGCAGTTACTCGCGGAGTGTTGAAATGAACACTGAAGCTTTCTTT
many	TRBV4-1	TRBJ2-1	NA	CASSQVRGSFEQFF	TGCGCCAGCAGCCAAGTTCGGGGAAGCTTTGAGCAGTTCTTC
many	TRBV12-3/TRBV12-4	TRBJ2-1	TRBD2	CASSLGTSGRSSYNEQFF	TGTGCCAGCAGTTTAGGGACTAGCGGGAGAAGTTCCTACAATGAGCAGTTCTTC
many	TRBV29-1	TRBJ2-1	NA	CSVLVLANEQFF	TGCAGCGTTTTGGTACTAGCCAATGAGCAGTTCTTC
many	TRBV6-2/TRBV6-3	TRBJ1-1	TRBD1	CASKDRGWGTEAFF	TGTGCCAGTAAAGACAGGGGATGGGGCACTGAAGCTTTCTTT
many	TRBV20-1	TRBJ2-2	NA	CSAKRWGGANTGELFF	TGCAGTGCTAAGCGGTGGGGGGGGGCTAACACCGGGGAGCTGTTTTTT
many	TRBV7-6	TRBJ2-7	NA	CASSPGLKVHEQYF	TGTGCCAGCAGCCCTGGTTTGAAGGTCCACGAGCAGTACTTC
NA	TRBV7-2	TRBJ2-6	NA	CASSSWSGPGANVLTF	TGTGCCAGCAGCTCCTGGTCAGGGCCTGGGGCCAACGTCCTGACTTTC
NA	TRBV11-2	TRBJ2-2	NA	CASSLQRTGELFF	TGTGCCAGCAGCCTTCAGCGCACCGGGGAGCTGTTTTTT
many	TRBV30	TRBJ1-1	NA	CAWRRGYAEAFF	TGTGCCTGGAGGAGGGGCTACGCTGAAGCTTTCTTT